A single sample gave rise to the 25 T cell receptor beta chains below, sequenced in a study of blood T cell repertoires in COVID-19. TCRdb keeps only in-frame clones here, not all; method: immunoSEQ multiplex PCR. The sample lists around 250,000 clones; roughly 83% were seen once. Sample: peripheral blood. All receptors come from a man aged 55 to 70 who had recovered from COVID-19.

J is TRBJ2-1 and V is TRBV30; 10 bases align to TRBD2. The V segment lost 1 base and the J segment 5 bases; nucleotides outside the gene matches: 17. The germline gives CDR1 GTSNPN, CDR2 SVGIG (reference sequence). The CDR3 totals 19 residues. The CDR3 loop is CAWSDRASGRMGSNNEQFF. In DNA, the CDR3 is TGTGCCTGGAGTGACAGGGCTAGCGGGAGAATGGGATCTAACAATGAGCAGTTCTTC. Combining the CDR3 with reference TRBV30 and TRBJ2-1 gives the whole variable domain SQTIHQWPATLVQPVGSPLSLECTVEGTSNPNLYWYRQAAGRGLQLLFYSVGIGQISSEVPQNLSASRPQDRQFILSSKKLLLSDSGFYLCAWSDRASGRMGSNNEQFFGPGTRLTVL.

The chain employs TRBV2 and TRBJ2-6; D is possibly TRBD1 (6 bases). In germline, CDR1 is SNHLY, CDR2 FYNNEI. The CDR3 is 17 amino acids. Trimming took 3 bases from V and 2 from J, leaving 14 bases between them. The CDR3 is CASSEGHVSTGANVLTF. The CDR3, as DNA: TGTGCCAGCAGTGAGGGACACGTGTCTACTGGGGCCAACGTCCTGACTTTC.

The genes are TRBV5-1 and TRBJ1-1; D not certain. Between the trimmed V and J ends, which lost 4 bases and 4 bases, there was a span of 17 bases. Per germline, CDR1 SGHRS and CDR2 YFSETQ. This CDR3 comprises 15 residues. In DNA, the CDR3 is TGCGCCAGCAGCCGGACCGGAGAGGGTGGCACTGAAGCTTTCTTT. This translates into CASSRTGEGGTEAFF.

This clone was seen many times. V gene TRBV9 combines with J gene TRBJ2-5; TRBD1 might be the D (6 bases). V dropped 3 bases and J dropped 2 bases, with 11 bases sitting between them. The CDR3 contains 14 residues. Germline values: CDR1 SGDLS, CDR2 YYNGEE. The CDR3 loop is CASSAPDRQETQYF. CDR3 nucleotide sequence: TGTGCCAGCAGCGCCCCCGACAGGCAAGAGACCCAGTACTTC.

As to this clone: At the DNA level, this CDR3 is encoded by other sequences in the same sample as well. The rearrangement uses TRBV12-3 or TRBV12-4 and TRBJ1-1; no firm D call. Between the trimmed V and J ends, which lost 2 bases and 3 bases, there was a span of 7 bases. The CDR3 has 13 residues. The CDR3 DNA sequence: TGTGCCAGCAGTTTATTACGAGACACTGAAGCTTTCTTT. This gives the protein CASSLLRDTEAFF.

The chain uses TRBV19 and TRBJ2-7; 11 bases fit TRBD2. This CDR3 is built from 15 residues. Germline loops: CDR1 LNHDA, CDR2 SQIVND (reference sequence). The J segment lost 6 bases and the V segment lost 5 bases, leaving 9 bases of the junction unmatched. DNA of the CDR3: TGTGCCAGTAGTGCCTCGACTAGCGGGGCCCCCGAGCAGTACTTC. Translation gives CASSASTSGAPEQYF.

This clone was recorded only once. The chain has TRBV20-1 and TRBJ1-2, with D possibly being TRBD1 (5 bases). CDR3 length equals 11 residues. Germline CDR1 reads DFQATT; CDR2 reads SNEGSKA (reference sequence). Trimming removed 0 bases from V and 7 bases from J, with 6 bases in between. The CDR3 is CSARDQGGYTF. The CDR3 DNA is TGCAGTGCTAGAGATCAGGGTGGCTACACCTTC.

The J gene is TRBJ1-2, the V gene TRBV29-1, with 7 bases lining up with TRBD1. V shed 6 bases, J shed 1 base, and the junction held 11 bases outside the gene matches. In germline, CDR1 is SQVTM, CDR2 ANQGSEA. There are 15 residues in the CDR3. In DNA form, the CDR3 reads TGCAGCGTGGACGGGGGACAGAACTTTAACTATGGCTACACCTTC. Its protein product is CSVDGGQNFNYGYTF.

The chain uses TRBV6-5 and TRBJ1-1; D unclear. The CDR3 contains 14 residues. Germline CDR1 is MNHEY and CDR2 is SVGAGI. V lost 5 bases and J lost 0, with 10 bases in between. The CDR3 region is CASSTRAMNTEAFF. The CDR3 DNA sequence: TGTGCCAGCAGTACGAGGGCGATGAACACTGAAGCTTTCTTT.

The chain uses TRBV14 and TRBJ2-2, with 7 positions matching TRBD2. The CDR3 is 16 residues long. V gave up 0 bases and J gave up 5 bases; unmatched junction bases: 6. CDR1 and CDR2 (germline): SGHDN, FVKESK. As DNA, the CDR3 is TGTGCCAGCAGCCAAGATGCGGGAGTGGCGACCGGGGAGCTGTTTTTT. This sequence encodes CASSQDAGVATGELFF.

The V call is TRBV15, the J call TRBJ1-1; D possibly corresponds to TRBD1 (5 bases). V was clipped by 0 bases and J by 8 bases, with 13 bases between them. CDR3 size: 14 residues. Germline CDR1 and CDR2: LNHNV and YYDKDF (reference sequence). CDR3 coding DNA: TGTGCCACCAGCAGAGATTACACCGACAGCGAAGCTTTCTTT. Translated: CATSRDYTDSEAFF.

This clone appeared a few times. The J gene is TRBJ1-1, the V gene TRBV6-6; TRBD1 aligns across 9 bases. The germline V gene has CDR1 MNHNY and CDR2 SVGAGI (reference sequence). The V and J ends lost 6 bases and 0 bases, in that order; junction bases with no gene match: 5. The CDR3 is 15 amino acids. CDR3 DNA sequence: TGTGCCAGCAGCCTGGACAGGGGAATGAACACTGAAGCTTTCTTT. Translating it yields CASSLDRGMNTEAFF.

V usage is TRBV29-1 and J usage is TRBJ2-3; D may be TRBD1 (6 bases). This CDR3 region has 11 residues. V lost 8 bases, J lost 1 base, and 7 bases lay in between. CDR1 is SQVTM, CDR2 ANQGSEA, per germline. CDR3 sequence (DNA): TGCAGCCACAGGGGCACAGATACGCAGTATTTT. Amino acids: CSHRGTDTQYF.

About this clone: Other nucleotide sequences from this sample produce the same CDR3. The chain couples TRBV6-5 to TRBJ1-2; 8 bases are a match to TRBD1. Germline-derived CDR1 and CDR2 are MNHEY and SVGAGI. There are 14 residues in the CDR3. V was pared by 5 bases and J by 4 bases, with 6 bases of the junction left unmatched. CDR3 nucleotides: TGTGCCAGCAGTAGCGACAGGGGTGGCTATGGCTACACCTTC. This gives the protein CASSSDRGGYGYTF.

For the CDR3, the DNA is TGCGCCAGCAGCCAAGTAATGACTAGCGGGAGTACCCACAATGAGCAGTTCTTC. It codes for CASSQVMTSGSTHNEQFF. V usage is TRBV4-1 and J usage is TRBJ2-1; 12 bases are shared with TRBD2. The trim removed 1 base at V and 5 bases at J, leaving 9 bases unmatched. The CDR3 consists of 18 residues. Germline V gives CDR1 MGHRA, CDR2 YSYEKL.

This clone was seen only once. This chain joins TRBV15 and TRBJ2-1; the match to TRBD2 covers 7 bases. The CDR3 loop spans 15 amino acids. Trimming cost V 5 bases and J 3 bases; bases outside gene matches: 7. CDR1 and CDR2 from the germline V gene are LNHNV and YYDKDF (reference sequence). The CDR3 reads CATSSRSSGYNEQFF. The CDR3 region has the DNA TGTGCCACCAGCTCTCGGTCTAGCGGCTACAATGAGCAGTTCTTC.

The rearrangement joins TRBV11-3 to TRBJ2-2; D unclear. The V gene's germline CDR1 is SGHNT and CDR2 YENEEA. Trimming left V 7 bases short and J 4 bases short, with 7 bases between. The CDR3 is 12 residues long. CDR3 loop: CASNTPTGELFF. CDR3 nucleotide sequence: TGTGCCAGCAATACACCCACCGGGGAGCTGTTTTTT.

This chain joins TRBV7-3 and TRBJ2-1; 14 bases agree with TRBD2. The V and J ends lost 4 bases and 0 bases, in that order; junction bases with no gene match: 5. Per germline, CDR1 SGHTA and CDR2 FQGTGA. This CDR3 region has 18 residues. CDR3 region: CASSSRLAGGPSYNEQFF. The DNA for the CDR3 is TGTGCCAGCAGCTCAAGACTAGCGGGGGGGCCCTCCTACAATGAGCAGTTCTTC.

This CDR3 is CASRSGSLTHQPQHF. CDR3 nucleotides: TGTGCCAGCAGGTCGGGGAGTCTCACCCATCAGCCCCAGCATTTT. This chain links TRBV6-5 with TRBJ1-5; D unresolved. The germline V gene has CDR1 MNHEY and CDR2 SVGAGI. The CDR3 covers 15 residues. Trimming pared 6 bases from V and 5 bases from J, leaving 17 bases between.

This clone was detected a few times. This chain connects TRBV9 to TRBJ2-1; TRBD2 matches 7 bases. The CDR3 length is 18 residues. Per the germline V gene, CDR1 is SGDLS and CDR2 is YYNGEE. Trimming cost V 4 bases and J 3 bases; bases outside gene matches: 16. CDR3 nucleotides: TGTGCCAGCAGCACCCCCCGAGGCGGGGGATCTAGCTACAATGAGCAGTTCTTC. Translating gives CASSTPRGGGSSYNEQFF.

The chain joins TRBV5-1 to TRBJ2-2; TRBD2 agrees at 15 bases. CDR3 length: 17 residues. Per germline, CDR1 SGHRS and CDR2 YFSETQ. The J segment lost 4 bases and the V segment lost 7 bases, leaving 8 bases of the junction unmatched. The CDR3: CASSRTSGRAGTGELFF. The CDR3 bases are TGCGCCAGCTCACGGACTAGCGGGAGGGCCGGCACCGGGGAGCTGTTTTTT.

CDR3 DNA sequence: TGCGCCAGCAGTCCGGCCGGGGGGTCTATCGGGGAGCTGTTTTTT. Amino acid sequence: CASSPAGGSIGELFF. The J gene is TRBJ2-2, the V gene TRBV5-1, with 7 bases identical to TRBD2. The CDR3 covers 15 residues. Germline CDR1 SGHRS, CDR2 YFSETQ. V shed 5 bases, J shed 7 bases, and the junction held 11 bases outside the gene matches.

The V and J genes are TRBV3-1 (or the pseudogene TRBV3-2) and TRBJ1-3; D unresolved. This CDR3 contains 13 residues. The ends were cut back, 2 bases at V and 7 bases at J, with 9 bases in the middle. Germline assignment: CDR1 LGHDT and CDR2 YNNKEL (reference sequence). As DNA, the CDR3 is TGTGCCAGCAGCCAAAAGACCGGGAACACCATATATTTT. This codes for CASSQKTGNTIYF.

The chain is built from TRBV18 and TRBJ2-3; D perhaps matches TRBD2 (6 bases). Trimming took 8 bases from V and 1 from J, leaving 10 bases between them. The CDR3 length is 13 residues. The germline V gene encodes CDR1 KGHSH and CDR2 LQKENI. The CDR3 protein is CASPLAGTDTQYF. The CDR3 nucleotides are TGTGCCAGCCCACTAGCTGGCACAGATACGCAGTATTTT. Full variable domain (rest looked up from reference TRBV18 and TRBJ2-3): NAGVMQNPRHLVRRRGQEARLRCSPMKGHSHVYWYRQLPEEGLKFMVYLQKENIIDESGMPKERFSAEFPKEGPSILRIQQVVRGDSAAYFCASPLAGTDTQYFGPGTRLTVL.

The rearrangement uses TRBV4-2 and TRBJ2-3; D perhaps matches TRBD2 (5 bases). Germline-derived CDR1 and CDR2 are LGHNA and YNFKEQ. This CDR3 spans 15 amino acids. V lost 5 bases to trimming and J lost 1 base, with 13 bases between them. This CDR3 reads CASSNGGQGTDTQYF. In DNA form, the CDR3 reads TGTGCCAGCAGCAACGGAGGTCAAGGCACAGATACGCAGTATTTT.